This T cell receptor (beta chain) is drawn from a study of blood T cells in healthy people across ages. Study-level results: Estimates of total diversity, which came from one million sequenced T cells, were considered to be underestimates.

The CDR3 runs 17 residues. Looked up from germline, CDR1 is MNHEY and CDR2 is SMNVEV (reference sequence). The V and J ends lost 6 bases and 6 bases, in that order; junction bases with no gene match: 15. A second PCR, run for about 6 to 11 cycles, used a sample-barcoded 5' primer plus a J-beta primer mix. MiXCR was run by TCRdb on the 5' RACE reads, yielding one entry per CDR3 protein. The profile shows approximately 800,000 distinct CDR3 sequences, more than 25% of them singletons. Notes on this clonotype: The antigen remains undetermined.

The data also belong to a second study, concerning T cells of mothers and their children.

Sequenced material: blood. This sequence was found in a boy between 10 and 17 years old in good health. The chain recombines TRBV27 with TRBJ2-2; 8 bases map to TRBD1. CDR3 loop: CASSTFTGGRLAGELFF. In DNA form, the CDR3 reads TGTGCCAGCAGCACTTTTACAGGGGGGAGGTTAGCCGGGGAGCTGTTTTTT.